Listed below are T cell receptor beta chains from one sample, sequenced in a study of cytomegalovirus exposure and HLA in healthy donors. Assay used: immunoSEQ multiplex PCR; TCRdb lists only in-frame clones, some missing. Seen here are 80,000 to 95,000 clones, 75% to 85% observed once, and the top ten hold about 1.9%. The source material was PBMCs. These receptors were collected from a woman in her 30s in good health and CMV-seronegative. Both conserved end residues are part of each CDR3. Each record gives: clone size, D gene, J gene, V gene, CDR3 protein, CDR3 DNA. The D gene is left open where the match is weak. The size entry is marked missing in some rows and otherwise reads once, few, many or a size class.

>NA|NA|TRBJ1-2|TRBV27
CASKGFEEGYGYTF
TGTGCCAGCAAGGGCTTCGAAGAGGGCTATGGCTACACCTTC
>NA|TRBD2|TRBJ2-1|TRBV5-1
CASSLELAGVNEQFF
TGCGCCAGCAGCTTGGAACTAGCGGGAGTTAATGAGCAGTTCTTC
>NA|NA|TRBJ2-3|TRBV29-1
CSVGQLTDTQYF
TGCAGCGTCGGACAGCTCACAGATACGCAGTATTTT
>NA|TRBD2|TRBJ2-1|TRBV19
CASSSRTSASSYNEQFF
TGTGCCAGTAGTAGCAGGACTAGCGCGAGCTCCTACAATGAGCAGTTCTTC
>NA|TRBD2|TRBJ2-7|TRBV5-1
CASSLVGGGNNYEQYF
TGCGCCAGCAGCTTGGTCGGGGGGGGCAACAACTACGAGCAGTACTTC
>NA|NA|TRBJ2-5|TRBV7-9
CASSLHAGRETQYF
TGTGCCAGCAGCTTACATGCAGGGCGAGAGACCCAGTACTTC
>NA|TRBD1|TRBJ2-6|TRBV4-3
CASSQGAGGLGSGANVLTF
TGCGCCAGCAGCCAAGGCGCAGGGGGTCTGGGCTCTGGGGCCAACGTCCTGACTTTC
>NA|TRBD1|TRBJ2-7|TRBV7-8
CASSGAGTGVGEQYF
TGTGCCAGCAGCGGAGCCGGGACAGGGGTGGGCGAGCAGTACTTC
>NA|NA|TRBJ1-1|TRBV7-2
CASSPTVGTEAFF
TGTGCCAGCAGCCCGACAGTGGGCACTGAAGCTTTCTTT
>once|TRBD1|TRBJ2-7|TRBV16
CASSQGGQVYEQYF
TGTGCCAGCAGCCAAGGTGGACAGGTCTACGAGCAGTACTTC
>NA|NA|TRBJ1-6|TRBV10-3
CAISQEADSSPLHF
TGTGCCATCAGCCAAGAGGCGGATAGTTCACCCCTCCACTTT
>few|TRBD2|TRBJ2-7|TRBV28
CASSLPRPGGSPYEQYF
TGTGCCAGCAGTTTACCCCGCCCCGGGGGGTCCCCCTACGAGCAGTACTTC
>few|TRBD1|TRBJ1-2|TRBV7-2
CAIRQGELYGYTF
TGTGCCATAAGACAGGGGGAATTGTATGGCTACACCTTC
>NA|TRBD1|TRBJ1-5|TRBV7-9
CASSLGGWASNQPQHF
TGTGCCAGCAGTTTAGGGGGCTGGGCTAGCAATCAGCCCCAGCATTTT
>few|NA|TRBJ1-1|TRBV28
CASSPSWNTEAFF
TGTGCCAGCAGCCCCTCGTGGAACACTGAAGCTTTCTTT
>NA|TRBD1|TRBJ2-7|TRBV5-6
CASSSGTGMIEQYF
TGTGCCAGCAGCTCCGGGACAGGGATGATCGAGCAGTACTTC
>NA|NA|TRBJ1-4|TRBV28
CASSQGLWTNEKLFF
TGTGCCAGCAGCCAGGGACTTTGGACTAATGAAAAACTGTTTTTT
>NA|TRBD1|TRBJ1-1|TRBV28
CASSLLHGDRENEAFF
TGTGCCAGCAGTCTCCTACATGGGGACAGGGAAAATGAAGCTTTCTTT
>NA|NA|TRBJ1-3|TRBV5-4
CASSLIDWGSYSGNTIYF
TGTGCCAGCAGCTTGATCGACTGGGGCTCCTACTCTGGAAACACCATATATTTT
>NA|TRBD1|TRBJ2-7|TRBV5-8
CASSLEGTDSPYEQYF
TGTGCCAGCAGCTTGGAAGGGACAGACTCTCCCTACGAGCAGTACTTC
>NA|TRBD2|TRBJ2-3|TRBV11-2
CASSGLAGLTDTQYF
TGTGCCAGCAGCGGACTAGCGGGTCTCACAGATACGCAGTATTTT
>NA|NA|TRBJ1-5|TRBV7-2
CASSLGQFSNQPQHF
TGTGCCAGCAGCTTAGGACAGTTTAGCAATCAGCCCCAGCATTTT
>NA|NA|TRBJ2-6|TRBV4-2
CASSQDSRGGPGANVLTF
TGTGCCAGCAGCCAAGACTCGAGGGGGGGGCCTGGGGCCAACGTCCTGACTTTC
>few|NA|TRBJ1-2|TRBV11-2
CASSRGGWYGYTF
TGTGCCAGCAGCCGGGGAGGATGGTATGGCTACACCTTC
>NA|TRBD1|TRBJ2-1|TRBV6-1
CASSTGTGGWDEQFF
TGTGCCAGCAGTACCGGGACAGGGGGTTGGGATGAGCAGTTCTTC
>NA|NA|TRBJ2-2|TRBV19
CASSMTRGRLNTGELFF
TGTGCCAGTAGTATGACTAGGGGCAGACTGAACACCGGGGAGCTGTTTTTT
>few|TRBD2|TRBJ2-7|TRBV19
CASSMGGGLPSYEQYF
TGTGCCAGTAGTATGGGGGGGGGTTTGCCTTCCTACGAGCAGTACTTC
>NA|TRBD1|TRBJ1-5|TRBV19
CASSSQDRGLFGWGNQPQHF
TGTGCCAGTAGTTCTCAGGACAGGGGGCTCTTCGGTTGGGGCAATCAGCCCCAGCATTTT